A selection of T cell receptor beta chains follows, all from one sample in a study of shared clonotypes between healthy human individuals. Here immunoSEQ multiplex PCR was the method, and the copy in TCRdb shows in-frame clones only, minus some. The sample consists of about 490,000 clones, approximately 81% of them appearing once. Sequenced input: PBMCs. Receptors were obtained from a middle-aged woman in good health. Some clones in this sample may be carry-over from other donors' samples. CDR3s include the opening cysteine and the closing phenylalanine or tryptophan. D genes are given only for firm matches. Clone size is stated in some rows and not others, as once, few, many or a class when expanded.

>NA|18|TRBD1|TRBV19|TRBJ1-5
CASSTSRTGLSLNQPQHF
TGTGCCAGTAGTACGTCACGGACAGGGTTGTCCCTCAATCAGCCCCAGCATTTT
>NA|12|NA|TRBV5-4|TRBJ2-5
CASSLESETQYF
TGTGCCAGCAGCTTAGAGTCGGAGACCCAGTACTTC
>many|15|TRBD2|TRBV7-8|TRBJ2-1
CASRVVRGVHNEQFF
TGTGCCAGCAGAGTTGTGCGGGGGGTACACAATGAGCAGTTCTTC
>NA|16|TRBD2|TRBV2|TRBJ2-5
CASSNLAGLGQETQYF
TGTGCCAGCAGTAACCTAGCGGGATTGGGGCAAGAGACCCAGTACTTC
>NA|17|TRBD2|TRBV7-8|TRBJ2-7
CASSWRGSTSETPEQYF
TGTGCCAGCAGCTGGAGAGGGTCGACTAGCGAAACGCCCGAGCAGTACTTC
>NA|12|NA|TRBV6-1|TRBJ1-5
CASSEQNQPQHF
TGTGCCAGCAGTGAGCAGAATCAGCCCCAGCATTTT
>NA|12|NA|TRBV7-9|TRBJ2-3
CASSITTDTQYF
TGTGCCAGCAGTATCACCACAGATACGCAGTATTTT
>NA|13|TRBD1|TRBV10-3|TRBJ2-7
CASRQGVNYEQYF
TGTGCCTCTAGACAGGGGGTCAACTACGAGCAGTACTTC
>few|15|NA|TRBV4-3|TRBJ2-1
CASSLALLQPNEQFF
TGCGCCAGCAGCCTAGCCCTCTTACAGCCCAATGAGCAGTTCTTC
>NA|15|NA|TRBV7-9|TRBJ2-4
CASSRLDVAKNIQYF
TGTGCCAGCAGCCGCTTAGACGTAGCCAAAAACATTCAGTACTTC
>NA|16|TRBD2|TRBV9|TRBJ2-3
CASSAGLAGETDTQYF
TGTGCCAGCTCTGCGGGACTAGCGGGAGAAACAGATACGCAGTATTTT
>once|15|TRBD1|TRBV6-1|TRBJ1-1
CASSVIPGQGADAFF
TGTGCCAGCAGTGTCATCCCGGGACAGGGGGCGGATGCTTTCTTT
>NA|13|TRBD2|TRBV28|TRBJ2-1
CASRTSGLDEQFF
TGTGCCAGCCGGACTAGCGGGCTTGATGAGCAGTTCTTC
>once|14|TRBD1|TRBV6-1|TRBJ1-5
CATLPGQGGQPQHF
TGTGCCACACTCCCGGGACAGGGGGGACAGCCCCAGCATTTT
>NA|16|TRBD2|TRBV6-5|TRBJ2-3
CASSSSGTSGADTQYF
TGTGCCAGCAGTTCTTCCGGGACTAGCGGGGCAGATACGCAGTATTTT
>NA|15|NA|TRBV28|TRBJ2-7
CASRYRLRPTYEQYF
TGTGCCAGCAGGTACCGACTGAGACCGACCTACGAGCAGTACTTC
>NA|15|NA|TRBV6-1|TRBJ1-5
CASSGARASNQPQHF
TGTGCCAGCAGTGGAGCCAGGGCTAGCAATCAGCCCCAGCATTTT
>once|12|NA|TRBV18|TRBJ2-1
CASSPRANEQFF
TGTGCCAGCTCACCACGGGCGAATGAGCAGTTCTTC
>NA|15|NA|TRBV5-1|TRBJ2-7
CASSLEPGSTNEQYF
TGCGCCAGCAGCTTGGAGCCGGGTTCCACCAACGAGCAGTACTTC
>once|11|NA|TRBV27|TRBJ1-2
CASSLPYGYTF
TGTGCCAGCAGTCTCCCTTATGGCTACACCTTC
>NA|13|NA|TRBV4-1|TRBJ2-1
CASSQGPFGEQFF
TGCGCCAGCAGCCAAGGGCCATTTGGCGAGCAGTTCTTC
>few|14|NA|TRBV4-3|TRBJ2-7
CASSQGIDTYEQYF
TGCGCCAGCAGCCAAGGGATAGATACCTACGAGCAGTACTTC
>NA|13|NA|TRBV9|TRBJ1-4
CASSVSSNEKLFF
TGTGCCTCCAGCGTCTCGTCCAACGAAAAACTGTTTTTT
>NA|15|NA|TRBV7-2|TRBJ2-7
CASSLGRGRSYEQYF
TGTGCCAGCAGCTTAGGGCGGGGTCGCTCCTACGAGCAGTACTTC
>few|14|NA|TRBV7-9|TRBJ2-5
CASSLVSGQETQYF
TGTGCCAGCAGCTTAGTAAGCGGACAAGAGACCCAGTACTTC
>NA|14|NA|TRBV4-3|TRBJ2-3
CASSLGRAGDTQYF
TGCGCCAGCAGCCTCGGTAGGGCCGGAGATACGCAGTATTTT
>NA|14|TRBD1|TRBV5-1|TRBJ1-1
CASSPGTGHTEAFF
TGCGCCAGCAGCCCCGGGACAGGACACACTGAAGCTTTCTTT
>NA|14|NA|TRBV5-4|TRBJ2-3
CASSLEGITDTQYF
TGTGCCAGCAGCTTGGAGGGGATAACAGATACGCAGTATTTT
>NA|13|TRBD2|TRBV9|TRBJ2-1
CASSVGGSDEQFF
TGTGCCAGCAGCGTAGGCGGGAGCGATGAGCAGTTCTTC
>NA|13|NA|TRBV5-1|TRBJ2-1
CASSGEGYNEQFF
TGCGCCAGCAGCGGGGAAGGCTACAATGAGCAGTTCTTC
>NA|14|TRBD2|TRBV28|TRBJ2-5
CASRLLAGQETQYF
TGTGCCAGCAGACTACTAGCGGGTCAAGAGACCCAGTACTTC
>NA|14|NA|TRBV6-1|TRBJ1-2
CASTQGISNYGYTF
TGTGCCAGCACCCAGGGGATCTCGAACTATGGCTACACCTTC
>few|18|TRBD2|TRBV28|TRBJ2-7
CASSLSPSSGRGLREQYF
TGTGCCAGCAGTTTATCGCCGTCGAGCGGGAGAGGCTTACGCGAGCAGTACTTC
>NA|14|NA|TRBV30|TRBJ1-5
CAWSNGVGDRPQHF
TGTGCCTGGAGTAACGGGGTGGGAGATAGGCCCCAGCATTTT
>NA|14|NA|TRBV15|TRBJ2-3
CATSRPREGDTQYF
TGTGCCACCAGCAGGCCCCGTGAGGGAGATACGCAGTATTTT
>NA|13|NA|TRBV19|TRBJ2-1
CASSIGGANEQFF
TGTGCCAGTAGTATAGGGGGAGCCAATGAGCAGTTCTTC
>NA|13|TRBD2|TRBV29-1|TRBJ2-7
CSAGTSGRYEQYF
TGCAGCGCCGGGACTAGCGGGAGATACGAGCAGTACTTC
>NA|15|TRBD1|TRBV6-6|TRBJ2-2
CASKTGGTDTGELFF
TGTGCCAGCAAAACAGGGGGCACGGACACCGGGGAGCTGTTTTTT
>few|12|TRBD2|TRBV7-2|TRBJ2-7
CAVGAGGYEQYF
TGTGCCGTAGGGGCGGGGGGCTACGAGCAGTACTTC
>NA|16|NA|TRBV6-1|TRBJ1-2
CASSERGDSGIYGYTF
TGTGCCAGCAGTGAAAGGGGGGACTCTGGGATATATGGCTACACCTTC
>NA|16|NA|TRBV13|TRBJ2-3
CASSLDLARDTDTQYF
TGTGCCAGCAGCTTAGATCTCGCTAGAGACACAGATACGCAGTATTTT
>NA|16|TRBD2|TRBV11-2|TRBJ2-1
CASSQRGLAGDNEQFF
TGTGCCAGCAGCCAAAGGGGCTTAGCGGGGGACAATGAGCAGTTCTTC
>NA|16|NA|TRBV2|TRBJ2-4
CASNPEIVLAKNIQYF
TGTGCCAGCAACCCCGAGATTGTCCTAGCCAAAAACATTCAGTACTTC